This TCR beta chain is drawn from a study of regulatory T cells in long-lasting Graves disease. The table lists this clonotype with a few counts. The time point was: persistent/refractory GD, antithyroid drugs over 5 years with positive TRAb. RNA from PBMCs was the source of the TCR library. iRepertoire HTBI primers and Arm-PCR of CDR3 regions built TCR beta libraries. TCRdb fed the multiplex PCR reads into MiXCR, producing one record per CDR3 protein. Here the sample spans over 650,000 distinct CDR3 sequences, approximately 31% being singletons. The germline gives CDR1 DFQATT, CDR2 SNEGSKA (reference sequence). Trimming left V 3 bases short and J 0 bases short, with 3 bases between. The CDR3 is 12 amino acids.

V is TRBV20-1 and J is TRBJ1-5; no clear D. The receptor's source is a female donor with Graves disease. The sample in question was peripheral blood mononuclear cells (PBMCs), obtained when the disease was refractory, from a patient treated with antithyroid drugs. The CDR3 DNA reads as TGCAGTGCTAGTAATAGCAATCAGCCCCAGCATTTT. It codes for CSASNSNQPQHF.